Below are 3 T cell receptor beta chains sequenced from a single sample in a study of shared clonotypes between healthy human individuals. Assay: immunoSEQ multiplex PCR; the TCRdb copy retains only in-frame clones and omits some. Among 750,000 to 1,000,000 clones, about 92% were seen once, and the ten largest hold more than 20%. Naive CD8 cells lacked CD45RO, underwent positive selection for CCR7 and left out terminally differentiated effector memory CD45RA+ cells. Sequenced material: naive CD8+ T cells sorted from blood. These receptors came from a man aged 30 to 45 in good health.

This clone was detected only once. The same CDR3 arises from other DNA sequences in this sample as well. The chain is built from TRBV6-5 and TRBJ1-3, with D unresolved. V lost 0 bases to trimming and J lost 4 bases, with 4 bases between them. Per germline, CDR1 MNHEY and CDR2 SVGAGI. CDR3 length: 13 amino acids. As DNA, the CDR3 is TGTGCCAGCAGTTACTCGGGCGGAAACACCATATATTTT. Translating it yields CASSYSGGNTIYF.

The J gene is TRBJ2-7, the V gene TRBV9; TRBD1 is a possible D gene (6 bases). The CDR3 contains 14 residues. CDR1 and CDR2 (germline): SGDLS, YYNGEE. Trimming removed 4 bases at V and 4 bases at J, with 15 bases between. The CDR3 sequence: CASSPQGEGYEQYF. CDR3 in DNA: TGTGCCAGCAGCCCACAGGGTGAGGGTTACGAGCAGTACTTC.

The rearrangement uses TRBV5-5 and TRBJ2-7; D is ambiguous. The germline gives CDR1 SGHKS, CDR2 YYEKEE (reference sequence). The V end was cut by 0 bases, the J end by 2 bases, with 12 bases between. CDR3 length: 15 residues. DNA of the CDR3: TGTGCCAGCAGCTTGGAAGTCCGTCTAACCTACGAGCAGTACTTC. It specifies CASSLEVRLTYEQYF.